Included here is one T cell receptor (beta chain) sequence, with context. Antigen specificity is unknown. Germline loops: CDR1 MNHEY, CDR2 SVGAGI. V was trimmed by 5 bases and J by 6 bases, leaving 14 bases between them. This CDR3 is 15 amino acids long. With random hexamers, reverse transcription was performed on about 0.5 to 1 ug of RNA. Across 54 Vbeta and 13 Jbeta, immunoSEQ multiplex PCR amplified TCR beta CDR3. MiXCR was run by TCRdb on the immunoSEQ multiplex PCR reads, yielding one entry per CDR3 protein. This sample carries some 260,000 distinct CDR3 sequences, about 88% of them seen once, and the ten largest clones take 0.095% to 0.14%. This record comes from a study of CD8 T cells in Susac syndrome. General study findings and limits: An acknowledgment was made by the study that its TCR sequencing and HLA analysis involved relatively few individuals.

TCR beta was sequenced from blood CD8+ and CD4+ T cells. TEMRA cells were enriched by FACS, while CD8+ and CD4+ T cells were obtained through a negative isolation that was performed magnetically. This receptor was obtained from a human donor with multiple sclerosis. V and J are TRBV6-5 and TRBJ1-6, with D unclear. The specimen sequenced was CD8+ T cells from PBMCs. The CDR3 bases are TGTGCCAGCAGTGCCCTCTCTGGGGTTAATTCACCCCTCCACTTT. Translating gives CASSALSGVNSPLHF.